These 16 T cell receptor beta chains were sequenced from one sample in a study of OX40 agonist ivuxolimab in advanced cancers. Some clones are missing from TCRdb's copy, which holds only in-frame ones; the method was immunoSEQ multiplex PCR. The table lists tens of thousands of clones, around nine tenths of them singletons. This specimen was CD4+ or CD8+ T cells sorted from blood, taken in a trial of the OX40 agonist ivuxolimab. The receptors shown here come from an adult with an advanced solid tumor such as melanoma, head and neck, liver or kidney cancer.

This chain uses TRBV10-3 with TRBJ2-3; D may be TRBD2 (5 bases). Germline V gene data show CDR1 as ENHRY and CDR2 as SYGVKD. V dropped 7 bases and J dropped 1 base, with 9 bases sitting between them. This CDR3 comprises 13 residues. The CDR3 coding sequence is TGTGCCATCACGGGGAGCCGCACAGATACGCAGTATTTT. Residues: CAITGSRTDTQYF.

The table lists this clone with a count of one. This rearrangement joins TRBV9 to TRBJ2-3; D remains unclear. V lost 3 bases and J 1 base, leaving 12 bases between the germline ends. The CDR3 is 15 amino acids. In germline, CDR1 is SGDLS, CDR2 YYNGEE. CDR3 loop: CASSAGPGRTDTQYF. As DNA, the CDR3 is TGTGCCAGCAGCGCCGGCCCCGGTCGCACAGATACGCAGTATTTT. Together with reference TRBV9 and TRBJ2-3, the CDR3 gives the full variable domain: DSGVTQTPKHLITATGQRVTLRCSPRSGDLSVYWYQQSLDQGLQFLIQYYNGEERAKGNILERFSAQQFPDLHSELNLSSLELGDSALYFCASSAGPGRTDTQYFGPGTRLTVL.

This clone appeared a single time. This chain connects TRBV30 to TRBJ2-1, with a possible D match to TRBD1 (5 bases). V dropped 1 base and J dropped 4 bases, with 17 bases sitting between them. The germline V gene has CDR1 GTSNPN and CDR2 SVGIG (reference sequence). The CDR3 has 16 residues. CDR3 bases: TGTGCCTGGAGTGAATTCTGGGGAAGGGGTTACAATGAGCAGTTCTTC. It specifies CAWSEFWGRGYNEQFF.

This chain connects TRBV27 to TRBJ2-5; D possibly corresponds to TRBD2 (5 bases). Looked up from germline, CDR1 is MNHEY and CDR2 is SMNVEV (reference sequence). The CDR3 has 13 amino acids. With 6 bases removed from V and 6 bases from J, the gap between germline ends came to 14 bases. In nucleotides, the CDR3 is TGTGCCAGCAGCCAGTCGGGGATCCAGACCCAGTACTTC. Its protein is CASSQSGIQTQYF.

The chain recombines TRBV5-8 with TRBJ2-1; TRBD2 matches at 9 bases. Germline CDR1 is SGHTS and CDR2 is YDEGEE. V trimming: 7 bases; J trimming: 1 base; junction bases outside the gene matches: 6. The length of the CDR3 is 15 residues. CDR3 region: CASPGAGGSYNEQFF. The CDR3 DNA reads TGTGCCAGCCCGGGGGCGGGAGGGTCCTACAATGAGCAGTTCTTC.

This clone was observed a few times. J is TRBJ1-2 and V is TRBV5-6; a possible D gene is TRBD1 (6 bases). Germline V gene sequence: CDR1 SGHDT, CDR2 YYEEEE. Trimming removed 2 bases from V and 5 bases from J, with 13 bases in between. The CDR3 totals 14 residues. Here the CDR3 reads CASSLDRTGYGYTF. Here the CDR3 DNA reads TGTGCCAGCAGCTTAGACAGGACGGGGTATGGCTACACCTTC.

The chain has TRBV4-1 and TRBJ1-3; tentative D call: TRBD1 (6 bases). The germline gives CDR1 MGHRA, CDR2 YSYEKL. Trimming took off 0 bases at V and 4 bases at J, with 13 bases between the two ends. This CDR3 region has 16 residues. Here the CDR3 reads CASSQDPAGAGNTIYF. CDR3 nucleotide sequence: TGCGCCAGCAGCCAAGACCCCGCGGGGGCCGGAAACACCATATATTTT.

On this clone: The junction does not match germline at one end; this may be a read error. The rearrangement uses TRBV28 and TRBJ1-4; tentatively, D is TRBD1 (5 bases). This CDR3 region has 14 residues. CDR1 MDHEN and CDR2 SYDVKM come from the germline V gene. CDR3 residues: CASFGPGSKEKLFF. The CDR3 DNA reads TGTGCCAGCTTTGGACCAGGGTCTAAGGAAAAACTGTTTTTT.

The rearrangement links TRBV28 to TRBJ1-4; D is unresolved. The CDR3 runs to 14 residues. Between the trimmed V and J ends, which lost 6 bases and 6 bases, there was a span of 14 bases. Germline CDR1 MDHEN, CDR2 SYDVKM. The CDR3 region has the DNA TGTGCCAGCAGCCCGGGAAGTGCGGATGAAAAACTGTTTTTT. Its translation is CASSPGSADEKLFF.

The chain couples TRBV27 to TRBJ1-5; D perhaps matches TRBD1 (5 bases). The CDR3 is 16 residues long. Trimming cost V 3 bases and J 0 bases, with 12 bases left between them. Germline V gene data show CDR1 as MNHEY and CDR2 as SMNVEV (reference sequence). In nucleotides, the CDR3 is TGTGCCAGCAGTTTTCAGGGTTCCAATAGCAATCAGCCCCAGCATTTT. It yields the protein CASSFQGSNSNQPQHF.

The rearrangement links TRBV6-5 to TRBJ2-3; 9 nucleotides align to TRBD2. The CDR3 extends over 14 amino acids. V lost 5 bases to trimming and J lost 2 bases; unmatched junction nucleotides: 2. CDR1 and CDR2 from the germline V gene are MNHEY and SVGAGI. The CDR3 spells CASSTSGYTDTQYF. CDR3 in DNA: TGTGCCAGCAGTACTAGCGGGTACACAGATACGCAGTATTTT.

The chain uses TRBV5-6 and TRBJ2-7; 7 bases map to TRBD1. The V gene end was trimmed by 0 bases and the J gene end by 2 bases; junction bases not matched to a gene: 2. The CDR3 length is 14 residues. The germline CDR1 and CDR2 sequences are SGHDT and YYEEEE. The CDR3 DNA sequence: TGTGCCAGCAGCTTGGACAGGGGCACCTACGAGCAGTACTTC. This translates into CASSLDRGTYEQYF.

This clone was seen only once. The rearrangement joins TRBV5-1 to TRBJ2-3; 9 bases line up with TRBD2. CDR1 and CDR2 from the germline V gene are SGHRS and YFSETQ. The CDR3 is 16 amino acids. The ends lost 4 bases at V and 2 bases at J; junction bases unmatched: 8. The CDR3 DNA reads TGCGCCAGCAGCGGCGGCGCTAGCGGGACCACAGATACGCAGTATTTT. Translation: CASSGGASGTTDTQYF.

CDR3 nucleotides: TGTGCCATCAGTTCCGGGACAGGGATGGAGACCCAGTACTTC. Its protein product is CAISSGTGMETQYF. The chain is built from TRBV10-3 and TRBJ2-5; 9 bases agree with TRBD1. V lost 5 bases, J lost 5 bases, and 6 bases stayed unmatched. The CDR3 consists of 14 residues. CDR1 and CDR2 (germline): ENHRY, SYGVKD.

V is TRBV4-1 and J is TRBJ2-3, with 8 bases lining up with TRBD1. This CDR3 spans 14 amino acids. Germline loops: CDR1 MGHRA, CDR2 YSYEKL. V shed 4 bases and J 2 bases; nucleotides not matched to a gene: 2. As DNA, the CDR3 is TGCGCCAGCAGCCGGACAGGGCACACAGATACGCAGTATTTT. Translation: CASSRTGHTDTQYF.

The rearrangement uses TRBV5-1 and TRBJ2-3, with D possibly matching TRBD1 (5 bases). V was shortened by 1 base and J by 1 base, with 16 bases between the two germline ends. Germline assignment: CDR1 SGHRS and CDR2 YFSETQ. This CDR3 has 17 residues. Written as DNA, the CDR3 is TGCGCCAGCAGCTTGCTTCCAGGGCGCAAGGGCACAGATACGCAGTATTTT. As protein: CASSLLPGRKGTDTQYF. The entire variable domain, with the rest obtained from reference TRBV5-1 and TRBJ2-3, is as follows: KAGVTQTPRYLIKTRGQQVTLSCSPISGHRSVSWYQQTPGQGLQFLFEYFSETQRNKGNFPGRFSGRQFSNSRSEMNVSTLELGDSALYLCASSLLPGRKGTDTQYFGPGTRLTVL.